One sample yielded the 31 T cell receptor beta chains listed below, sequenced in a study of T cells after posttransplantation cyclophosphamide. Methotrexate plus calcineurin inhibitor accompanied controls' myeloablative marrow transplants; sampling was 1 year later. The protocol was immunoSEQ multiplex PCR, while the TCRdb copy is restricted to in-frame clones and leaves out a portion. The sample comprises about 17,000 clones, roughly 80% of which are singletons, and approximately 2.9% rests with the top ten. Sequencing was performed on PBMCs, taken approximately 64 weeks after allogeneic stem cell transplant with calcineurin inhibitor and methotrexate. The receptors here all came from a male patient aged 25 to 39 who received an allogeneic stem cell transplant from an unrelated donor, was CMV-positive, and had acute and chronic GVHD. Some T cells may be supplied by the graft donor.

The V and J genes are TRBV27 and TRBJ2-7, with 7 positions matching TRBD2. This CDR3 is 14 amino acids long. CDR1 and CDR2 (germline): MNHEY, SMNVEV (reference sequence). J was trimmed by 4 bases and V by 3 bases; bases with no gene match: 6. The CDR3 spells CASSLGGGPYEQYF. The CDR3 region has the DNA TGTGCCAGCAGTTTGGGGGGGGGACCATACGAGCAGTACTTC.

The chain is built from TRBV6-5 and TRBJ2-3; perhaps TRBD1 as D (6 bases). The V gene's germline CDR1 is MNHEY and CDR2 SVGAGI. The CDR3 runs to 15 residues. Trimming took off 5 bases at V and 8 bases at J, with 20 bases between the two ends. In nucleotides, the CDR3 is TGTGCCAGCAGTCTCGACAGGACTCACCATCCTACGCAGTATTTT. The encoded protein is CASSLDRTHHPTQYF.

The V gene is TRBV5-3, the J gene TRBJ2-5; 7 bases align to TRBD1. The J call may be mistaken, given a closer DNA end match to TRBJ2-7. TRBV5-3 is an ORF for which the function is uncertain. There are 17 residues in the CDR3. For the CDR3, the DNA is TGTGCCAGAAGCTCCGACAATTCACAGGGGACCCCCTACGAGCAGTACTTC. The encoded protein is CARSSDNSQGTPYEQYF.

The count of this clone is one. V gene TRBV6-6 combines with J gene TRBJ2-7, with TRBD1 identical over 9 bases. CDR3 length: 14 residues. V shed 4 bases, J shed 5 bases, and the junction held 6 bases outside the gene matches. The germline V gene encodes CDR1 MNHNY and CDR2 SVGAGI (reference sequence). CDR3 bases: TGTGCCAGCAGTTCTCGGGACAGGGAGAACGAGCAGTACTTC. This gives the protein CASSSRDRENEQYF.

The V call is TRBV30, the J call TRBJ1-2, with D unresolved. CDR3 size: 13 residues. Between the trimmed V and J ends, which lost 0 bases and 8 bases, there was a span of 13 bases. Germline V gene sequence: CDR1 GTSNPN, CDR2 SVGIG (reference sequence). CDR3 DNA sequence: TGTGCCTGGAGTGTAACCGAAGAGAGGGGCTACACCTTC. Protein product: CAWSVTEERGYTF.

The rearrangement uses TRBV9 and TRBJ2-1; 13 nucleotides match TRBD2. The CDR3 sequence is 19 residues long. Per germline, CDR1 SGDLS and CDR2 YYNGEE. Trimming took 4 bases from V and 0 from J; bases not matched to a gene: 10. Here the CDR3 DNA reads TGTGCCAGCAGCCCACGGACTAGCGGGGGCCTAAGCTCCTACAATGAGCAGTTCTTC. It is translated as CASSPRTSGGLSSYNEQFF.

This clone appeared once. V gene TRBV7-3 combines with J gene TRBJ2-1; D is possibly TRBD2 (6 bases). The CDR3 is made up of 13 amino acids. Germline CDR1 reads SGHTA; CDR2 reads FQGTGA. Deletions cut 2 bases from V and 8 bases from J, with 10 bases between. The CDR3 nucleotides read TGTGCCAGCAGCTTAGCTAGCGTCCATGAGCAGTTCTTC. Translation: CASSLASVHEQFF.

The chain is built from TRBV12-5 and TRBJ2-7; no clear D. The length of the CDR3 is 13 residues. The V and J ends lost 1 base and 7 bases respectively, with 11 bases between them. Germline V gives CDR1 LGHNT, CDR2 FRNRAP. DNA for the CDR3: TGTGCTAGTGGTTTGGACCCCCTCCGGGAGCAGTACTTC. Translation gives CASGLDPLREQYF.

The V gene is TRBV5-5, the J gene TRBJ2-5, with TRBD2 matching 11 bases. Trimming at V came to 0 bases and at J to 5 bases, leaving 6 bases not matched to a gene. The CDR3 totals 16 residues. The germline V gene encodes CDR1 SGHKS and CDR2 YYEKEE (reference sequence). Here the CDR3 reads CASSLGLAGGGETQYF. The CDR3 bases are TGTGCCAGCAGCTTGGGTCTAGCGGGGGGTGGGGAGACCCAGTACTTC.

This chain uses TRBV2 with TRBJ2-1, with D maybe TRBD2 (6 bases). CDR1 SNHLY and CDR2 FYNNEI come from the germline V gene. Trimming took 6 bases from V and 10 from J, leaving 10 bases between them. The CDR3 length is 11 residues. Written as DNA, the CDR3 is TGTGCCAGCAGGGAAAGCGGGGAGCAGTTCTTC. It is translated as CASRESGEQFF.

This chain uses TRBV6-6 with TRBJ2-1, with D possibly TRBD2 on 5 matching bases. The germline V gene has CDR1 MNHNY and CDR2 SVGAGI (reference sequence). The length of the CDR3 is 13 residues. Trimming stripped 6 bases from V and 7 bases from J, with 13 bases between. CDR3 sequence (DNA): TGTGCCAGCAGCCGGGATCTCGAGAATGAGCAGTTCTTC. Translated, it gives CASSRDLENEQFF.

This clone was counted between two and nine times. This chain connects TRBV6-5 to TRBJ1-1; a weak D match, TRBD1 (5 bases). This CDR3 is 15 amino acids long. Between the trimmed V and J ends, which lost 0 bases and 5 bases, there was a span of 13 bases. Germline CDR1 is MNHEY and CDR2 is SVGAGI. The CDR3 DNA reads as TGTGCCAGCAGTTACTCGGAAGCGCGGGGGACTGAAGCTTTCTTT. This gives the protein CASSYSEARGTEAFF.

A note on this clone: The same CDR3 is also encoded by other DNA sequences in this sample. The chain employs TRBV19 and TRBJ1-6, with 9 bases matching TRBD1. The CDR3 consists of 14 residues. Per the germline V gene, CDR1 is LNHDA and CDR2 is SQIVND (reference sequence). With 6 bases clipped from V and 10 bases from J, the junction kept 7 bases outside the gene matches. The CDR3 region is CASSLGQGISPLHF. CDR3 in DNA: TGTGCCAGTAGCCTGGGACAGGGAATCTCACCCCTCCACTTT.

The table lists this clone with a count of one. The DNA of the CDR3 is TGCGCCAGCAGCTTGTCGTTTAGCTCCTACAATGAGCAGTTCTTC. Its protein is CASSLSFSSYNEQFF. The chain couples TRBV5-1 to TRBJ2-1; unclear D gene. CDR3 length equals 15 residues. The germline gives CDR1 SGHRS, CDR2 YFSETQ. V lost 1 base and J lost 0, with 8 bases in between. Together with reference TRBV5-1 and TRBJ2-1, the CDR3 gives the full variable domain: KAGVTQTPRYLIKTRGQQVTLSCSPISGHRSVSWYQQTPGQGLQFLFEYFSETQRNKGNFPGRFSGRQFSNSRSEMNVSTLELGDSALYLCASSLSFSSYNEQFFGPGTRLTVL.

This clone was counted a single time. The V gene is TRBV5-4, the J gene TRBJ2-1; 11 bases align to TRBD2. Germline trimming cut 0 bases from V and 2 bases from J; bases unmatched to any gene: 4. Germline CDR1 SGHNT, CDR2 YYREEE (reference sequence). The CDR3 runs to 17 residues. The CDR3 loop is CASSLGSGRGAYNEQFF. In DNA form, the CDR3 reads TGTGCCAGCAGCTTGGGTAGCGGGAGGGGAGCCTACAATGAGCAGTTCTTC.

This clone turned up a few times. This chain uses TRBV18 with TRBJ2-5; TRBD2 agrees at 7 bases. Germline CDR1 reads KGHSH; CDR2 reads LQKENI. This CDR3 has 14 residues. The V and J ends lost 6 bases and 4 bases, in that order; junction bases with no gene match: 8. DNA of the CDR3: TGTGCCAGCTCTTCCGGACTAGTCAGAGAGACCCAGTACTTC. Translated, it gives CASSSGLVRETQYF. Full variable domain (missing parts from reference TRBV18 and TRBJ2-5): NAGVMQNPRHLVRRRGQEARLRCSPMKGHSHVYWYRQLPEEGLKFMVYLQKENIIDESGMPKERFSAEFPKEGPSILRIQQVVRGDSAAYFCASSSGLVRETQYFGPGTRLLVL.

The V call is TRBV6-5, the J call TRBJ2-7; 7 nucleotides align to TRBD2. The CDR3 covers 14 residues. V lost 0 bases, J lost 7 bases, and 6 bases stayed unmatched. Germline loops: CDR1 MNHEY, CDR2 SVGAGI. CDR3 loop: CASSYSGTAGEQYF. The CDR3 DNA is TGTGCCAGCAGTTACTCGGGAACAGCGGGGGAGCAGTACTTC.

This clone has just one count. As DNA, the CDR3 is TGTGCCAGCAGTGGTCGACTACTAGATACGCAGTATTTT. Translation: CASSGRLLDTQYF. The rearrangement uses TRBV6-1 and TRBJ2-3, with a weak D call TRBD2 (5 bases). The ends were cut back, 4 bases at V and 5 bases at J, with 10 bases in the middle. The CDR3 sequence is 13 residues long. Germline V CDR1 and CDR2: MNHNS, SASEGT.

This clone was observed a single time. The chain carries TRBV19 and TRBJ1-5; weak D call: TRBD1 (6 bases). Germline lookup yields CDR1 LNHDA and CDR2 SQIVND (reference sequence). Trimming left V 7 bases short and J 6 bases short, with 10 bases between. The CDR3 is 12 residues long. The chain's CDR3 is CASTAGVQPQHF. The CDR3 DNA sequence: TGTGCCAGTACCGCAGGGGTTCAGCCCCAGCATTTT. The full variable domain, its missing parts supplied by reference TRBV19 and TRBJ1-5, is DGGITQSPKYLFRKEGQNVTLSCEQNLNHDAMYWYRQDPGQGLRLIYYSQIVNDFQKGDIAEGYSVSREKKESFPLTVTSAQKNPTAFYLCASTAGVQPQHFGDGTRLSIL.

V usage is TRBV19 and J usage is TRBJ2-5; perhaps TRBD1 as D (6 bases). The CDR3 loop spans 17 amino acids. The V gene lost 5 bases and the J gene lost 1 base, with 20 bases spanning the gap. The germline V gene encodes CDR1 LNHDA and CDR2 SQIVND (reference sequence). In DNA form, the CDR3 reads TGTGCCAGTAGTGCAGGGACAAGCTTGAGTCTCCAAGAGACCCAGTACTTC. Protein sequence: CASSAGTSLSLQETQYF.

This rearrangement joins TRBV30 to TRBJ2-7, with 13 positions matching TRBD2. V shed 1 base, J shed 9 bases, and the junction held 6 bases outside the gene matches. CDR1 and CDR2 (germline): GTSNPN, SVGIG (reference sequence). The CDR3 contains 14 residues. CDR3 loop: CAWSAGLAGFWQYF. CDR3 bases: TGTGCCTGGAGTGCGGGACTAGCGGGGTTTTGGCAGTACTTC.

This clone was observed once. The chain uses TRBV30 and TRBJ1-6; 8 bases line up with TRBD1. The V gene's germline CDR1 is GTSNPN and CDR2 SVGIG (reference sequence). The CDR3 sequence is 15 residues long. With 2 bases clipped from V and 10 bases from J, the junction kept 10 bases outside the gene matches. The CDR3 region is CAWSTRQGHGSPLHF. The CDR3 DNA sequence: TGTGCCTGGAGTACTAGACAGGGGCATGGGTCACCCCTCCACTTT. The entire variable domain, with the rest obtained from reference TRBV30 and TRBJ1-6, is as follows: SQTIHQWPATLVQPVGSPLSLECTVEGTSNPNLYWYRQAAGRGLQLLFYSVGIGQISSEVPQNLSASRPQDRQFILSSKKLLLSDSGFYLCAWSTRQGHGSPLHFGNGTRLTVT.

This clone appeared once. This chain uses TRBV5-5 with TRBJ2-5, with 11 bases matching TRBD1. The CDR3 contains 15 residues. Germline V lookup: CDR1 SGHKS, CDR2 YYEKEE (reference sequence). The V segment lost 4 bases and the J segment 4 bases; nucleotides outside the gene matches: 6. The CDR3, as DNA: TGTGCCAGCAGCACCGGACAGGGGGCGGGAGAGACCCAGTACTTC. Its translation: CASSTGQGAGETQYF.

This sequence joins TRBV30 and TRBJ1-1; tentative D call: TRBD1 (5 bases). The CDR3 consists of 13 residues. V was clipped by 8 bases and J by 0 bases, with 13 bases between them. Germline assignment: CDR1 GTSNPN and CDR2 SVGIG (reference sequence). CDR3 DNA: TGTGCCCGCCAGGAGGGGATGAACACTGAAGCTTTCTTT. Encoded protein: CARQEGMNTEAFF.

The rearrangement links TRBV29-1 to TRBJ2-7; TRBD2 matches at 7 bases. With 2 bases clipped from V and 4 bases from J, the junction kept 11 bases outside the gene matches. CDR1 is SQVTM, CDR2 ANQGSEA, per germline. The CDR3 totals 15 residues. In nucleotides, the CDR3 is TGCAGCGTTGAAACCTTAGCTGGGGGGGGGTACGAGCAGTACTTC. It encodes CSVETLAGGGYEQYF.

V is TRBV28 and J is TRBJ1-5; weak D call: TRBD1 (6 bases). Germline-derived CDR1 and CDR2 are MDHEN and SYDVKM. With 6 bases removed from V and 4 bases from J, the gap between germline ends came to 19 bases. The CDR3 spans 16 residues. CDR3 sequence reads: CASSLSGDTRNQPQHF. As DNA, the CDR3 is TGTGCCAGCAGCCTTAGCGGGGACACCAGGAATCAGCCCCAGCATTTT.

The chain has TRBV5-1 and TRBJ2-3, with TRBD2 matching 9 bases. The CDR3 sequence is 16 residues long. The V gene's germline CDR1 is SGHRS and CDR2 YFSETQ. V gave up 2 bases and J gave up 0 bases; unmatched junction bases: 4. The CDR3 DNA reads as TGCGCCAGCAGCTTTTTAGCGGGGGTTAGCACAGATACGCAGTATTTT. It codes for CASSFLAGVSTDTQYF.

The CDR3 region has the DNA TGTGCCAGTATGACAGGTTTGAACACTGAAGCTTTCTTT. This encodes CASMTGLNTEAFF. This sequence joins TRBV7-2 and TRBJ1-1; D perhaps matches TRBD1 (6 bases). Germline lookup yields CDR1 SGHTA and CDR2 FQGNSA. The germline V and J ends were trimmed by 9 bases and 0 bases, with 11 bases remaining between them. The length of the CDR3 is 13 residues.

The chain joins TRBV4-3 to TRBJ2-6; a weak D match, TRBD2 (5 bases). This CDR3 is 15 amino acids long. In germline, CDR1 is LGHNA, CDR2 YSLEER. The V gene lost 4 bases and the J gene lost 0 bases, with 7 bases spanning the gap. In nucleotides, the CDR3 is TGCGCCAGCAGCCCCGACTACTCTGGGGCCAACGTCCTGACTTTC. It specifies CASSPDYSGANVLTF.

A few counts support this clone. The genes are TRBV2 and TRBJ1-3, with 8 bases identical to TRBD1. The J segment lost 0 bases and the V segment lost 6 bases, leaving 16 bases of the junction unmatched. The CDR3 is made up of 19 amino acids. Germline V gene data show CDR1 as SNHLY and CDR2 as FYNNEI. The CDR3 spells CASRLQGAWISLSGNTIYF. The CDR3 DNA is TGTGCCAGCAGACTTCAGGGGGCGTGGATCTCACTCTCTGGAAACACCATATATTTT.

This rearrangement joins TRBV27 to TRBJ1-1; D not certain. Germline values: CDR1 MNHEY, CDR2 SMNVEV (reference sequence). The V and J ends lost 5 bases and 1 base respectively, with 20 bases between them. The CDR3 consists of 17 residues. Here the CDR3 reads CASSPLFVGRRNTEAFF. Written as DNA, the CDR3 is TGTGCCAGCAGTCCCCTATTCGTCGGCAGGCGGAACACTGAAGCTTTCTTT.